This paragraph covers one T cell receptor (beta chain) sequence. This clone has a single count. Its antigen target is currently unknown. Nothing much larger sits one base from this clone, and base qualities are not available. The data belong to a study of T cell responses to AZD1222 COVID-19 vaccine (TCRdb year 2021). For context, the study as a whole: A total of about 230 trial participants underwent TCR sequencing, of whom around 200 received two doses of AZD1222 and about 25 received two doses of the MenACWY control vaccine. Trial participants were enrolled by age into 18-55, 56-69 and 70-plus year subgroups, with 148, 28 and 57 TCR-sequenced participants respectively.

According to the germline V gene, CDR1 reads MDHEN and CDR2 reads SYDVKM. V and J lose 5 bases and 3 bases, and a span of 16 bases separates them. The CDR3 goes from the cysteine to the phenylalanine over 15 residues. The DNA shown is the 45-base CDR3, in frame from base 1. The CDR3 regions of human TCRbeta chains were analyzed by immunosequencing. The original pipeline was this. TCRs in the repertoires were matched against a reference library of SARS-CoV-2-specific TCRs that had been generated with the MIRA antigen-specificity platform. Breadth was defined as the fraction of unique TCRs that were SARS-CoV-2-associated, and depth was defined as the fraction of total T cells that were SARS-CoV-2-associated. Using the MIRA data, each spike-specific TCR was assigned both to the spike region to which the TCR was reactive and to a CD4 or CD8 class. Log10-transformed breadth and depth values were compared by one-way ANOVA with Sidak's multiple comparisons tests. Entries here come from immuneACCESS through TCRdb and include only in-frame sequences with V and J called. Some clones fail to appear in such tables; in the studies checked, an unresolved V gene covers under half of the shortfall, and the cause of the remainder is unknown. Clone size and the V and J calls come from that table; the DNA yielded D and trimming. In this sample the table shows some 200,000 clones, around 90% of which occur a single time. The ten top clones hold 3.6% of the sample.

The research as a whole found: No day 14 peak-response samples were available, so repertoires were characterized only after the peak T cell response. Conclusions about previously exposed vaccinees are limited, since just six AZD1222 recipients were seropositive for SARS-CoV-2 at baseline. Vaccine-associated CD4 TCRs spanned the whole spike protein, with dominant responses in regions 160-218 and 743-854. In the small 56-69-year group, the increase in depth fell short of significance, most likely because of low power. Participants were mostly white British and included more females than males, and it was suggested by the authors that clonal diversity may have been underestimated. Nearly half of unique spike-specific TCRs reportedly recognized epitopes outside regions mutated in the B.1.351 and B.1.1.7 variants. Spike-specific TCR breadth and depth rose significantly after two AZD1222 doses compared with day 0 and with MenACWY recipients.

The sample's time point label, decoded: about 28 days (+/-7) after the second vaccine dose. Sample treatment or condition, as interpreted from the label and publication: meningococcal conjugate vaccine given as trial control. Vaccinee samples were obtained from the UK trials COV001 and COV002, which included a single-blind randomized controlled phase 2/3 trial of AZD1222 (ChAdOx1 nCoV-19) in healthy adults. For TCRbeta chain sequencing, PBMC samples from trial participants were taken at day 0 and at day 28 after the second dose. The chain links TRBV28 with TRBJ1-1, and the D gene may be TRBD1, 5 bases matching. The clonotype originates from an adult who received the MenACWY meningococcal vaccine as a control. The source was peripheral blood, collected 28 days after the second dose of the MenACWY control vaccine. The nucleotides read TGTGCCAGCAGTACCCGGAGAGGGGCCTACACTGAAGCTTTCTTT. It translates to CASSTRRGAYTEAFF.